This T cell receptor (beta chain) was identified in a study of shared clonotypes between healthy human individuals. Study background: The cohort had two women and three men, ages 18 to 49.

In the original workflow: Sequence data from immunoSEQ were junction-only and lacked quality scores; consequently, filtering differed. Profiled with immunoSEQ multiplex PCR; TCRdb holds only in-frame clones, not every one. The DNA was the basis for D and trimming; V, J and clone size are from that table. The table has about 2.4 million clones, roughly 93% seen once. The CDR3 totals 14 residues. Trimming took 7 bases from V and 5 from J; bases not matched to a gene: 7. The germline CDR1 and CDR2 sequences are MGHDK and SYGVNS. The receptor comes from a man younger than 30 in good health. Some clones in this sample may be carry-over from other donors' samples. Material: naive CD4+ T cells from PBMCs. The subset is: CD45RA+ positively selected. The chain employs TRBV25-1 and TRBJ2-2, with 7 nucleotides matching TRBD1. The CDR3 spells CASTDRVRTGELFF. For the CDR3, the DNA is TGTGCCAGCACCGACAGGGTTAGGACCGGGGAGCTGTTTTTT.